The next 23 T cell receptor beta chains were all read from a single sample in a study of blood T cells in healthy people across ages. Combining a sample-barcoded 5' primer with a J-beta primer mix, a second PCR ran for about 7 to 11 cycles. MiXCR, run by TCRdb on the 5' RACE reads, gives a single entry per CDR3 protein. Among about 1.4 million distinct CDR3 sequences listed, around 59% were seen once. Sequenced: blood. The receptors stem from a man aged 18 to 29 in good health.

V gene TRBV20-1 combines with J gene TRBJ2-2; 8 bases match TRBD2. CDR3 length: 16 residues. Per the germline V gene, CDR1 is DFQATT and CDR2 is SNEGSKA (reference sequence). With V trimmed by 0 bases and J by 8 bases, 11 bases remained unmatched. The CDR3 coding sequence is TGCAGTGCTAGAGATGGTTTGGCTAGCGGGTGGGGGGAGCTGTTTTTT. It is translated as CSARDGLASGWGELFF.

This chain connects TRBV4-2 to TRBJ2-1; 11 nucleotides match TRBD2. The germline gives CDR1 LGHNA, CDR2 YNFKEQ. Trimming cost V 0 bases and J 6 bases; bases outside gene matches: 1. The CDR3 has 15 residues. The CDR3: CASSQETSGINEQFF. The CDR3 coding sequence is TGTGCCAGCAGCCAAGAGACTAGCGGGATCAATGAGCAGTTCTTC.

This clonotype was detected once. The chain combines TRBV29-1 with TRBJ2-1; D possibly corresponds to TRBD2 (5 bases). The CDR3 consists of 15 residues. The germline CDR1 and CDR2 sequences are SQVTM and ANQGSEA. V lost 2 bases to trimming and J lost 0 bases, with 11 bases between them. Here the CDR3 DNA reads TGCAGCGTTGAACCACTAGAAAACTCCTACAATGAGCAGTTCTTC. This gives the protein CSVEPLENSYNEQFF.

The chain joins TRBV4-1 to TRBJ2-7, with 7 bases aligning to TRBD1. This CDR3 has 17 residues. CDR1 and CDR2 from the germline V gene are MGHRA and YSYEKL. V trimming: 0 bases; J trimming: 0 bases; junction bases outside the gene matches: 8. CDR3 sequence reads: CASSQDRLDRFSYEQYF. The CDR3 DNA is TGCGCCAGCAGCCAAGACCGCCTGGACAGGTTCTCCTACGAGCAGTACTTC.

V gene TRBV4-1 combines with J gene TRBJ2-4; D call uncertain. The CDR3 length is 15 residues. V was trimmed by 3 bases and J by 6 bases, leaving 15 bases between them. Germline CDR1 is MGHRA and CDR2 is YSYEKL. Written as DNA, the CDR3 is TGCGCCAGCAGCCACGAGGCAACCCCAAGAAACATTCAGTACTTC. Protein product: CASSHEATPRNIQYF.

The chain is built from TRBV20-1 and TRBJ2-4; TRBD1 is a possible D gene (5 bases). The J call is uncertain, as TRBJ2-7 better fits the DNA end. The germline V gene has CDR1 DFQATT and CDR2 SNEGSKA (reference sequence). The CDR3 spans 14 residues. CDR3 sequence reads: CSARFRQGIGEQYF. Written as DNA, the CDR3 is TGCAGTGCTAGATTTCGGCAGGGAATTGGCGAGCAGTACTTC.

This chain links TRBV11-3 with TRBJ2-1; 10 bases fit TRBD2. There are 17 residues in the CDR3. Trimming cost V 1 base and J 5 bases; bases outside gene matches: 8. The V gene's germline CDR1 is SGHNT and CDR2 YENEEA. The DNA of the CDR3 is TGTGCCAGCAGCTTAGTAGCCGGGACTAGCGACAACAATGAGCAGTTCTTC. Amino acid sequence: CASSLVAGTSDNNEQFF. The variable domain in full, with the rest retrieved from reference TRBV11-3 and TRBJ2-1, is EAGVVQSPRYKIIEKKQPVAFWCNPISGHNTLYWYLQNLGQGPELLIRYENEEAVDDSQLPKDRFSAERLKGVDSTLKIQPAELGDSAVYLCASSLVAGTSDNNEQFFGPGTRLTVL.

Remarks on this clonotype: A single base separates this from a much larger clone, so it may be a read error. The V and J genes are TRBV29-1 and TRBJ2-7, with 7 bases lining up with TRBD1. Unmatched junction bases numbered 3, after V lost 4 bases and J lost 0 bases. CDR1 and CDR2 from the germline V gene are SQVTM and ANQGSEA. The CDR3 totals 13 residues. CDR3 DNA: TGCAGCGTTGGAGGGGACAGCTCCTACGAGCAGTACTTC. This codes for CSVGGDSSYEQYF.

The chain combines TRBV12-5 with TRBJ2-4; 10 bases agree with TRBD2. The CDR3 loop spans 18 amino acids. The germline V gene has CDR1 LGHNT and CDR2 FRNRAP. V dropped 4 bases and J dropped 0; count of bases not matched to a gene: 9. The CDR3, as DNA: TGTGCTAGTGGTTCCTCTGCTAGCGGGAGAGTAGCCAAAAACATTCAGTACTTC. Its protein product is CASGSSASGRVAKNIQYF.

The chain has TRBV20-1 and TRBJ2-4; D remains ambiguous. The better agreement between TRBJ2-7 and the DNA end casts doubt on the J call. CDR1 is DFQATT and CDR2 is SNEGSKA in the germline V gene (reference sequence). The CDR3 is 14 residues long. In DNA form, the CDR3 reads TGCAGTGCTAGCGCAGTGCTCGGAACCTACGAGCAGTACTTC. This sequence encodes CSASAVLGTYEQYF.

The J gene is TRBJ2-1, the V gene TRBV12-3 or TRBV12-4; the D is unclear. V lost 3 bases and J lost 8, with 2 bases in between. The CDR3 has 10 residues. CDR3 in DNA: TGTGCCAGCAGTTTCCATGAGCAGTTCTTC. Its protein is CASSFHEQFF.

The chain employs TRBV6-2 or TRBV6-3 and TRBJ2-5; a weak D match, TRBD2 (6 bases). V was clipped by 6 bases and J by 0 bases, with 14 bases between them. The length of the CDR3 is 15 residues. The germline V gene encodes CDR1 MNHEY and CDR2 SVGEGT. The CDR3 region is CASSKVRDYQETQYF. The CDR3 DNA reads as TGTGCCAGCAGCAAAGTCCGGGACTACCAAGAGACCCAGTACTTC.

This clonotype has more than one count but fewer than ten. Sequence at one end of the junction differs from germline and may be a read error. The rearrangement uses TRBV11-3 and TRBJ2-3, with TRBD2 as a possible D gene (6 bases). The germline CDR1 and CDR2 sequences are SGHNT and YENEEA. The CDR3 contains 15 residues. The CDR3 sequence is CAGSSHTDDRERRYF. In nucleotides, the CDR3 is TGTGCCGGCAGCTCTCACACAGACGACCGGGAGAGACGGTATTTT.

The chain is built from TRBV2 and TRBJ2-1, with unresolved D. This CDR3 comprises 14 residues. Germline values: CDR1 SNHLY, CDR2 FYNNEI. The germline V and J ends were trimmed by 6 bases and 2 bases, with 11 bases remaining between them. In DNA, the CDR3 is TGTGCCAGCAGGAGAAGGAGCACCTACAATGAGCAGTTCTTC. It yields the protein CASRRRSTYNEQFF.

The V call is TRBV9, the J call TRBJ2-1, with 11 bases identical to TRBD2. Trimming took 3 bases from V and 5 from J; bases not matched to a gene: 7. The CDR3 is made up of 16 amino acids. Germline V gene lookup returns CDR1 SGDLS and CDR2 YYNGEE. The CDR3 spells CASSGTGTSGNNEQFF. The CDR3 coding sequence is TGTGCCAGCAGCGGAACCGGGACTAGCGGAAACAATGAGCAGTTCTTC.

This clonotype was counted only a few times. The chain employs TRBV5-1 and TRBJ1-1, with D possibly being TRBD1 (5 bases). The CDR3 is 13 residues long. The germline V and J ends were trimmed by 6 bases and 0 bases, with 9 bases remaining between them. The V gene's germline CDR1 is SGHRS and CDR2 YFSETQ. The CDR3 DNA reads TGCGCCAGCATGGAAGGGGTGAACACTGAAGCTTTCTTT. This gives the protein CASMEGVNTEAFF.

The V and J genes are TRBV4-1 and TRBJ1-1; 12 bases fit TRBD1. The CDR3 loop spans 15 amino acids. Trimming at V came to 3 bases and at J to 5 bases, leaving 4 bases not matched to a gene. CDR1 is MGHRA and CDR2 is YSYEKL in the germline V gene. DNA of the CDR3: TGCGCCAGCAGCCAGGGACAGGGGGCGCGAACTGAAGCTTTCTTT. This encodes CASSQGQGARTEAFF.

The chain combines TRBV6-2 or TRBV6-3 with TRBJ1-2; the D gene is possibly TRBD1 (6 bases). Trimming took 2 bases from V and 7 from J, leaving 14 bases between them. CDR1 MNHEY and CDR2 SVGEGT come from the germline V gene. CDR3 length equals 14 residues. CDR3 DNA: TGTGCCAGCAGTTACGGGGGGCGCGTCTCTGGCTACACCTTC. Its protein product is CASSYGGRVSGYTF.

The table lists this clonotype with a few counts. The V gene is TRBV9, the J gene TRBJ2-3; TRBD2 agrees at 8 bases. Trimming at V came to 3 bases and at J to 3 bases, leaving 6 bases not matched to a gene. CDR1 is SGDLS, CDR2 YYNGEE, per germline. CDR3 length: 15 amino acids. The CDR3 spells CASSDPGLDTDTQYF. The CDR3 coding sequence is TGTGCCAGCAGCGACCCGGGACTAGATACAGATACGCAGTATTTT.

The gene calls are TRBV6-6 and TRBJ2-7; 9 positions match TRBD1. CDR1 MNHNY and CDR2 SVGAGI come from the germline V gene (reference sequence). Trimming at V came to 7 bases and at J to 3 bases, leaving 10 bases not matched to a gene. This CDR3 is 15 amino acids long. DNA for the CDR3: TGTGCCAGCACCGACGGACAGGGGATGTTCTACGAGCAGTACTTC. Its translation is CASTDGQGMFYEQYF.

This chain links TRBV27 with TRBJ2-7; D unresolved. In germline, CDR1 is MNHEY, CDR2 SMNVEV (reference sequence). Between the trimmed V and J ends, which lost 8 bases and 5 bases, there was a span of 10 bases. The CDR3 runs to 11 residues. DNA of the CDR3: TGTGCCAGCGGTTCCATCCACGAGCAGTACTTC. Translated: CASGSIHEQYF.

This clonotype was seen once. The CDR3 carries no conserved terminal phenylalanine or tryptophan, so it likely arises from a read error. This sequence joins TRBV4-2 and TRBJ2-5; possible D gene TRBD2, 5 bases. V dropped 3 bases and J dropped 5 bases, with 13 bases sitting between them. In germline, CDR1 is LGHNA, CDR2 YNFKEQ. This CDR3 spans 14 amino acids. The CDR3 sequence: CASSHAGGGETQYL. In nucleotides, the CDR3 is TGTGCCAGCAGCCACGCAGGAGGCGGTGAGACCCAGTACCTC.

CDR3 nucleotides: TGCGCCAGCAGCTTCAGGGTCTACAGAGGCTGCGAGCAGTACTTC. Residues: CASSFRVYRGCEQYF. This sequence joins TRBV4-3 and TRBJ2-5; TRBD1 might be the D (5 bases). The assigned J gene may be wrong: the sequence end matches TRBJ2-7 better. In germline, CDR1 is LGHNA, CDR2 YSLEER. There are 15 residues in the CDR3.